Listed below are T cell receptor beta chains from one sample, sequenced in a study of immune characterization of retroperitoneal liposarcoma. TCRdb ran MiXCR on the PCR reads and lists one entry per CDR3 protein. Here the sample spans some 10,000 distinct CDR3 sequences, under 35% being singletons. The sample taken for sequencing was tumor tissue. The receptors were sampled from a female donor with retroperitoneal liposarcoma. Both conserved end residues are part of each CDR3. D genes are given only for firm matches. The listing skips clone size in some rows; elsewhere it reads once, few, many or a size class.

clone size | J gene | V gene | D gene | CDR3 length | CDR3 protein | CDR3 DNA
- | TRBJ2-3 | TRBV11-3 | TRBD2 | 16 | CASSLEGSGGTDTQYF | TGTGCCAGCAGCTTAGAGGGTAGCGGGGGTACAGATACGCAGTATTTT
medium-sized | TRBJ2-3 | TRBV27 | - | 15 | CASSFGGWGGDTQYF | TGTGCCAGCAGTTTCGGGGGATGGGGCGGAGATACGCAGTATTTT
many | TRBJ2-4 | TRBV6-1 | - | 17 | CASSFADARVAKNIQYF | TGTGCCAGCAGTTTCGCCGACGCTCGTGTAGCCAAAAACATTCAGTACTTC
- | TRBJ2-4 | TRBV6-1 | TRBD1 | 14 | CASSEDDRGNIQYF | TGTGCCAGCAGTGAAGACGACAGGGGAAACATTCAGTACTTC
few | TRBJ2-1 | TRBV7-2 | TRBD2 | 14 | CASSLGPTSGWQFF | TGTGCCAGCAGCTTAGGGCCCACTAGCGGGTGGCAGTTCTTC
- | TRBJ2-4 | TRBV10-1 | - | 14 | CASSEYRANNEQYF | TGCGCCAGCAGTGAGTACAGGGCCAACAATGAGCAGTACTTC
many | TRBJ2-3 | TRBV6-1 | - | 16 | CASSEVGGYSTDTQYF | TGTGCCAGCAGTGAAGTCGGCGGGTATAGCACAGATACGCAGTATTTT
- | TRBJ1-2 | TRBV19 | TRBD1 | 15 | CASSRKGQGNYGYTF | TGTGCCAGTAGTAGGAAGGGACAGGGAAACTATGGCTACACCTTC
many | TRBJ2-7 | TRBV6-1 | TRBD2 | 14 | CASSLRGGGYEQYF | TGTGCCAGCAGTCTGCGCGGGGGGGGCTACGAGCAGTACTTC
- | TRBJ2-1 | TRBV7-6 | - | 15 | CASSLARQGRETQFF | TGTGCCAGCAGCTTAGCGAGGCAGGGGCGGGAGACCCAGTTCTTC
medium-sized | TRBJ2-6 | TRBV6-1 | - | 13 | CASVSSGANVLTF | TGTGCCAGCGTAAGCTCTGGGGCCAACGTCCTGACTTTC
- | TRBJ2-1 | TRBV6-1 | - | 13 | CASSENSGYEQFF | TGTGCCAGCAGTGAAAACTCTGGCTACGAGCAGTTCTTC
medium-sized | TRBJ2-1 | TRBV6-1 | - | 14 | CASSERVAGNEQFF | TGTGCCAGCAGTGAACGTGTCGCCGGCAATGAGCAGTTCTTC
- | TRBJ2-5 | TRBV12-3/TRBV12-4 | TRBD2 | 15 | CASRPPAGGYNEQYF | TGTGCCAGCCGACCTCCGGCGGGGGGATACAATGAGCAGTACTTC
- | TRBJ2-1 | TRBV6-4 | TRBD2 | 15 | CASSDSSGSYNEQFF | TGTGCCAGCAGTGACTCTAGCGGGAGCTACAATGAGCAGTTCTTC
few | TRBJ2-3 | TRBV12-3/TRBV12-4 | TRBD2 | 19 | CASSLYSLAGALSTDTQYF | TGTGCCAGCAGTTTATATAGCCTAGCGGGGGCCCTTAGCACAGATACGCAGTATTTT
large | TRBJ2-3 | TRBV6-1 | TRBD2 | 14 | CASGGRGVTDTQYF | TGTGCCAGCGGGGGTCGGGGGGTCACAGATACGCAGTATTTT
- | TRBJ1-6 | TRBV6-1 | TRBD1 | 14 | CASTGDRVGSPLHF | TGTGCCAGCACTGGGGACAGGGTCGGTTCACCCCTCCACTTT
- | TRBJ1-2 | TRBV6-1 | - | 12 | CASSEGQYGYTF | TGTGCCAGCAGTGAAGGACAATATGGCTACACCTTC
- | TRBJ2-1 | TRBV10-1 | - | 14 | CASSDLGQSNEQFF | TGCGCCAGCAGTGATCTCGGACAGAGCAATGAGCAGTTCTTC
many | TRBJ1-5 | TRBV6-1 | TRBD1 | 14 | CASGGTGTGQPQHF | TGTGCCAGCGGGGGGACAGGGACTGGTCAGCCCCAGCATTTT
few | TRBJ2-1 | TRBV11-2 | TRBD1 | 16 | CASSPLSTGAAYEQFF | TGTGCCAGCAGCCCGTTATCGACAGGGGCCGCCTACGAGCAGTTCTTC
large | TRBJ2-7 | TRBV7-2 | TRBD2 | 18 | CASSLASSGSSYSYEQYF | TGTGCCAGCAGCTTAGCTTCTAGCGGGAGTTCCTACTCCTACGAGCAGTACTTC
medium-sized | TRBJ2-1 | TRBV6-1 | - | 12 | CASSPSGDEQFF | TGTGCCAGCAGTCCATCGGGAGATGAGCAGTTCTTC
few | TRBJ2-3 | TRBV6-1 | - | 16 | CASSEAGGTGADTQYF | TGTGCCAGCAGTGAAGCAGGAGGGACTGGGGCAGATACGCAGTATTTT
few | TRBJ1-3 | TRBV11-3 | - | 13 | CASSSQGRVTIYF | TGTGCCAGCAGCTCCCAAGGAAGGGTCACCATATATTTT
few | TRBJ1-2 | TRBV7-6 | - | 15 | CASSPKWGGEYGYTF | TGTGCCAGCAGCCCAAAGTGGGGGGGAGAGTATGGCTACACCTTC
- | TRBJ2-1 | TRBV12-3/TRBV12-4 | - | 13 | CASSPSRVREQFF | TGTGCCAGCAGTCCCTCTAGGGTTCGTGAGCAGTTCTTC
- | TRBJ2-1 | TRBV6-1 | TRBD1 | 15 | CASSLPDRGGYEQFF | TGTGCCAGCAGTTTACCGGACAGGGGAGGCTACGAGCAGTTCTTC
- | TRBJ2-1 | TRBV11-3 | TRBD2 | 16 | CASSLELAGDGDEQFF | TGTGCCAGCAGCTTAGAATTAGCGGGAGACGGCGATGAGCAGTTCTTC
few | TRBJ2-3 | TRBV12-3/TRBV12-4 | TRBD1 | 15 | CASSAGQGGPDTQYF | TGTGCCAGCAGTGCAGGACAGGGCGGCCCAGATACGCAGTATTTT
many | TRBJ2-6 | TRBV7-9 | - | 17 | CASSLSSGGAGANVLTF | TGTGCCAGCAGCTTGTCATCCGGGGGCGCTGGGGCCAACGTCCTGACTTTC
medium-sized | TRBJ2-1 | TRBV7-2 | TRBD2 | 15 | CASSLGSGRTNEQFF | TGTGCCAGCAGCTTAGGTAGCGGGAGAACGAATGAGCAGTTCTTC
- | TRBJ2-5 | TRBV6-1 | TRBD2 | 16 | CASTVPGTREGETQYF | TGTGCCAGCACTGTCCCCGGGACTAGGGAGGGAGAGACCCAGTACTTC
few | TRBJ2-1 | TRBV10-3 | TRBD1 | 20 | CAISDSSGGQGAPSSYEQFF | TGTGCCATCAGTGACAGTTCAGGAGGACAGGGGGCACCTAGCTCCTACGAGCAGTTCTTC
- | TRBJ2-1 | TRBV12-3/TRBV12-4 | - | 21 | CASSFNTGSSEAPQSYNEQFF | TGTGCCAGCAGTTTTAATACTGGGTCTAGCGAGGCTCCTCAATCCTACAATGAGCAGTTCTTC
once | TRBJ2-1 | TRBV7-8 | TRBD1 | 16 | CVSSLVPGTGLYEQFF | TGTGTCAGCAGCTTAGTGCCCGGGACAGGGTTGTACGAGCAGTTCTTC
many | TRBJ2-7 | TRBV6-1 | TRBD1 | 15 | CASSSSGTGTYEQYF | TGTGCCAGCAGTTCCTCCGGGACAGGGACCTACGAGCAGTACTTC
- | TRBJ2-3 | TRBV12-3/TRBV12-4 | - | 15 | CASSREGKGADTQYF | TGTGCCAGCAGTCGCGAGGGGAAGGGGGCAGATACGCAGTATTTT
- | TRBJ2-5 | TRBV4-1 | TRBD2 | 17 | CASSQGLAGGGAETQYF | TGTGCCAGCAGCCAGGGTTTAGCGGGAGGGGGAGCGGAGACCCAGTACTTC
- | TRBJ2-5 | TRBV7-9 | - | 15 | CASSLRTAMRETQYF | TGTGCCAGCAGCTTACGGACAGCGATGAGAGAGACCCAGTACTTC
medium-sized | TRBJ2-1 | TRBV6-1 | TRBD1 | 13 | CATDRTGKETQFF | TGTGCCACCGACCGGACAGGGAAAGAGACCCAGTTCTTC
medium-sized | TRBJ2-7 | TRBV12-3/TRBV12-4 | TRBD2 | 16 | CASSPTTSGRLYEQYF | TGTGCCAGCAGTCCCACGACTAGCGGGAGGTTATACGAGCAGTACTTC
- | TRBJ2-2 | TRBV12-3/TRBV12-4 | TRBD2 | 14 | CASSLAGGTGELFF | TGTGCCAGCAGTTTAGCGGGAGGGACCGGGGAGCTGTTTTTT
once | TRBJ2-5 | TRBV6-6 | TRBD2 | 17 | CASSYWPGGGPVETQYF | TGTGCCAGCAGTTACTGGCCGGGAGGCGGCCCCGTAGAGACCCAGTACTTC
- | TRBJ2-3 | TRBV6-6 | - | 11 | CASSGADTQYF | TGTGCCAGCAGTGGGGCAGATACGCAGTATTTT
few | TRBJ1-4 | TRBV4-1 | - | 15 | CASSQEVGYGRKLFF | TGCGCCAGCAGCCAAGAAGTGGGGTACGGAAGAAAACTGTTTTTT
many | TRBJ2-7 | TRBV11-3 | - | 11 | CASSLTHEQYF | TGTGCCAGCAGCTTAACCCATGAGCAGTACTTC
- | TRBJ2-5 | TRBV5-3 | - | 13 | CASSLVLSETQYF | TGTGCCAGCAGCTTGGTGCTCTCAGAGACCCAGTACTTC